This is a list of T cell receptor beta chains from one sample in a study of shared clonotypes between healthy human individuals. TCRdb's table, derived via immunoSEQ multiplex PCR, lists solely in-frame clones and lacks some. The sample holds 1 million to 1.3 million clones, 70% to 80% seen once. The sample taken for sequencing was memory CD4+ T cells from PBMCs. The receptors here all came from a man between 18 and 29 years old in good health. Some clones in this sample may be carry-over from other donors' samples. Both conserved end residues are part of each CDR3. The D gene is left open where the match is weak. Clone size appears in some rows only: once, few, many, or a class for an expanded clone.

>.|TRBJ2-5|TRBV15|.
TGTGCCACCAGCAGGGCCTTCCAAGAGACCCAGTACTTC
CATSRAFQETQYF
>.|TRBJ2-5|TRBV9|.
TGTGCCAGCAGCGTAGCCGGGATAGCGGAGACCCAGTACTTC
CASSVAGIAETQYF
>.|TRBJ2-3|TRBV10-3|.
TGTGCCATCAGTGAGGTTCTAGGTATTTCCGATACGCAGTATTTT
CAISEVLGISDTQYF
>.|TRBJ1-2|TRBV28|.
TGTGCCAGCACGGGCCAGGACGGCGGCTACACCTTC
CASTGQDGGYTF
>.|TRBJ2-1|TRBV15|TRBD2
TGTGCCACCAGCAGAGAGGTAGCGGGTGGGAATGAGCAGTTCTTC
CATSREVAGGNEQFF
>.|TRBJ2-3|TRBV4-3|.
TGCGCCAGCAGCCACTCCCAGAGCCGCACAGATACGCAGTATTTT
CASSHSQSRTDTQYF
>.|TRBJ1-2|TRBV5-6|.
TGTGCCAGCAGCTTGTACGGCGGGTCGCACACCTTC
CASSLYGGSHTF
>.|TRBJ2-4|TRBV2|.
TGTGCCAGCAGTGAACGGAGTGGGGCCTCCAAAAACATTCAGTACTTC
CASSERSGASKNIQYF
>.|TRBJ2-2|TRBV18|TRBD1
TGTGCCAGCTCACCTTACATACCGGGACAGGGTTTTTCCGGGGAGCTGTTTTTT
CASSPYIPGQGFSGELFF
>once|TRBJ1-4|TRBV7-6|.
TGTGCCAGCAGCGGAAACGCCGGGACAAGACAAAAACTGTTTTTT
CASSGNAGTRQKLFF
>.|TRBJ2-7|TRBV7-9|TRBD2
TGTGCCAGCAGCCAAGGCGTTGGCGGGAGGTACGAGCAGTACTTC
CASSQGVGGRYEQYF
>.|TRBJ1-2|TRBV9|TRBD1
TGTGCCAGCAGCGTAGAGTGGACAGGGGGCGAATCTGGCTACACCTTC
CASSVEWTGGESGYTF
>.|TRBJ2-7|TRBV7-9|.
TGTGCCAGCAGCTTATTGAGTGGCTGGCAGTACTTC
CASSLLSGWQYF
>.|TRBJ1-5|TRBV15|TRBD1
TGTGCCACCAGCAGAGTGCCCGACAGGGTCTTAAATCAGCCCCAGCATTTT
CATSRVPDRVLNQPQHF
>.|TRBJ2-5|TRBV7-3|.
TGTGCCTCCCTTACGGGGCGGGAATGCGAGACCCAGTACTTC
CASLTGRECETQYF
>.|TRBJ2-1|TRBV18|TRBD2
TGTGCCAGCTCACCATGGGCGACTAGCGGACACAATGAGCAGTTCTTC
CASSPWATSGHNEQFF
>.|TRBJ2-1|TRBV5-4|TRBD2
TGTGCCAGCAGGTCCTCCGGGACTAGGGCCTACAATGAGCAGTTCTTC
CASRSSGTRAYNEQFF
>.|TRBJ2-1|TRBV18|.
TGTGCCAGCTCATTTGGACAGACCTCCTACAATGAGCAGTTCTTC
CASSFGQTSYNEQFF
>.|TRBJ1-4|TRBV6-1|.
TGTGCCAGCAGTGCATACAAGACAGGCTCGAATGAAAAACTGTTTTTT
CASSAYKTGSNEKLFF
>.|TRBJ1-4|TRBV4-3|.
TGCGCCAGCAGCCCGGGACCCCAATGGGGAAAACTGTTTTTT
CASSPGPQWGKLFF
>.|TRBJ2-1|TRBV15|.
TGTGCCACCAGCAGAGGGATGACTAGCTCCTACAATGAGCAGTTCTTC
CATSRGMTSSYNEQFF
>.|TRBJ1-2|TRBV5-1|.
TGCGCCAGCAGCGCAGGGGTTTTAGTGGGCTACACCTTC
CASSAGVLVGYTF